This TCR beta chain is from a study of Ad26.COV2.S vaccination and SARS-CoV-2 variants. The table came from immunoSEQ multiplex PCR; TCRdb's copy has only in-frame clones and leaves some out. The sample holds 510,000 or so clones; around 88% are singletons and the top ten take around 13%. A few counts support this clone. Antigen specificity is unknown. Study-wide results and caveats: Recipients given vaccine exceeded placebo recipients in spike-specific TCR breadth.

The CDR3 contains 15 residues. Germline CDR1 is SGHRS and CDR2 is YFSETQ. With 0 bases removed from V and 4 bases from J, the gap between germline ends came to 11 bases. The sample's treatment: over 15 received Ad26.COV2.S at low or high dose, single or two shots; 5 received placebo; per-sample allocation not given. Day 63 following the first vaccine or placebo injection was when the samples were taken. The administered vaccine (an Ad26 vector) expressed Wuhan-strain SARS-CoV-2 spike. This TCR was sampled from a person aged 18-65 years who received the Ad26.COV2.S COVID-19 vaccine or a placebo. Specimen: peripheral blood, collected in a trial of Ad26.COV2.S vaccine versus placebo. J is TRBJ1-5 and V is TRBV5-1, with D tentatively TRBD1 (5 bases). CDR3 sequence: CASSLAPGINQPQHF. In DNA, the CDR3 is TGCGCCAGCAGCTTGGCACCAGGGATAAATCAGCCCCAGCATTTT.